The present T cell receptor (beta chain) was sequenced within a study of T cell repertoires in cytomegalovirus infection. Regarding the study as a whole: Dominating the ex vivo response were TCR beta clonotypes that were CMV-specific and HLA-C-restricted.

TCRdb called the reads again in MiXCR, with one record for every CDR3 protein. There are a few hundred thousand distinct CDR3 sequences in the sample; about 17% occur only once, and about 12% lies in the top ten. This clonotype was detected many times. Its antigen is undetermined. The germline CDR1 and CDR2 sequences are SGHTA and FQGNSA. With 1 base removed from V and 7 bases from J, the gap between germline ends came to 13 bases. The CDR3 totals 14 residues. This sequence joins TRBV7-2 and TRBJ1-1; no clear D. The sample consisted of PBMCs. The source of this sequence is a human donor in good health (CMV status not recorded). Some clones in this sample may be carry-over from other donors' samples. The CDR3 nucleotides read TGTGCCAGCAGCTTAGGAGGGTTTCGGAGTGAAGCTTTCTTT. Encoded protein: CASSLGGFRSEAFF.